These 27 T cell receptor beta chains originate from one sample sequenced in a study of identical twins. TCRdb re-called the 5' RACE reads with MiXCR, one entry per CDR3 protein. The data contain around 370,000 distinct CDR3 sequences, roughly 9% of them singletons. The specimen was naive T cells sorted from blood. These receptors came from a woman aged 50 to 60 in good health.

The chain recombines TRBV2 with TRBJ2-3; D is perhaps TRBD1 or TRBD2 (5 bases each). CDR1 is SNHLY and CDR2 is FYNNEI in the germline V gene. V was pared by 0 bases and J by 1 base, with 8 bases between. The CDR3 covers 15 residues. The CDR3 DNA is TGTGCCAGCAGTGAAGCTCGAGGGGGCACAGATACGCAGTATTTT. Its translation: CASSEARGGTDTQYF.

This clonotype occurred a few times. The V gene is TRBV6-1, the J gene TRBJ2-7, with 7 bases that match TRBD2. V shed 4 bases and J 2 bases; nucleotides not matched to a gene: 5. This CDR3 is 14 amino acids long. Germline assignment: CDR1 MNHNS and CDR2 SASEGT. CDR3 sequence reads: CASSGASGPYEQYV. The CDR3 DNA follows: TGTGCCAGCAGTGGGGCTAGCGGACCCTACGAGCAGTACGTC.

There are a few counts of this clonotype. As DNA, the CDR3 is TGTGCCATCAGTGAGGGGGATTTACTAGCCAAAAACATTCAGTACTTC. It encodes CAISEGDLLAKNIQYF. The chain is built from TRBV10-3 and TRBJ2-4; D remains ambiguous. The length of the CDR3 is 16 residues. V shed 2 bases and J shed 0 bases, with 11 bases lying between them. Germline CDR1 and CDR2: ENHRY and SYGVKD.

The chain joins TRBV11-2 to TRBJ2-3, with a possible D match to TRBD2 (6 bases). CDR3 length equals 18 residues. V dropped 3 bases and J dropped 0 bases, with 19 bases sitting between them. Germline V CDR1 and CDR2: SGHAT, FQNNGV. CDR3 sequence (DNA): TGTGCCAGCAGCTTTAACCCCCAACCAAGCGGGAGCACAGATACGCAGTATTTT. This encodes CASSFNPQPSGSTDTQYF.

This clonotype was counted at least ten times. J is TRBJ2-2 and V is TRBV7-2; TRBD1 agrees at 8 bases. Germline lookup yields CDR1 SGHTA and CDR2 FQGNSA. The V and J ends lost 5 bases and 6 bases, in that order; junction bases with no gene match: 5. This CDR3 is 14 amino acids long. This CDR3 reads CASSGQGKAGELFF. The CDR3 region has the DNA TGTGCCAGCAGCGGACAGGGCAAGGCCGGGGAGCTGTTTTTT.

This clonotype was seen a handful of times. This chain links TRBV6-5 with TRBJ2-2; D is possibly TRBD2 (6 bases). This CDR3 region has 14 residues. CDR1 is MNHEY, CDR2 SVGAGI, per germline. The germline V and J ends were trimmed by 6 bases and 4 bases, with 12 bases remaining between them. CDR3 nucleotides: TGTGCCAGCAGAGGAGGGAAAAGCACCGGGGAGCTGTTTTTT. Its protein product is CASRGGKSTGELFF.

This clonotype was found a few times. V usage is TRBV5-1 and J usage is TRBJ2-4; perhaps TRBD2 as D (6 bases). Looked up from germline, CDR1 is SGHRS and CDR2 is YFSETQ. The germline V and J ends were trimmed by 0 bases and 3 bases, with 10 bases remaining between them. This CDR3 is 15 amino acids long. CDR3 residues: CASSLVASDKNIQYF. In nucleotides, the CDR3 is TGCGCCAGCAGCTTGGTGGCTAGCGACAAAAACATTCAGTACTTC. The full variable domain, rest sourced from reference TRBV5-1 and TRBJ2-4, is KAGVTQTPRYLIKTRGQQVTLSCSPISGHRSVSWYQQTPGQGLQFLFEYFSETQRNKGNFPGRFSGRQFSNSRSEMNVSTLELGDSALYLCASSLVASDKNIQYFGAGTRLSVL.

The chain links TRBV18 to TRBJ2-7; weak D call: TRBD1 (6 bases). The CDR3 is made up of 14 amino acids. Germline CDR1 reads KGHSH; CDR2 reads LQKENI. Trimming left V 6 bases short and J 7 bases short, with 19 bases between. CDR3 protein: CASSPKQGLGEQYF. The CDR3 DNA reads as TGTGCCAGCTCTCCCAAACAGGGTTTGGGTGAGCAGTACTTC.

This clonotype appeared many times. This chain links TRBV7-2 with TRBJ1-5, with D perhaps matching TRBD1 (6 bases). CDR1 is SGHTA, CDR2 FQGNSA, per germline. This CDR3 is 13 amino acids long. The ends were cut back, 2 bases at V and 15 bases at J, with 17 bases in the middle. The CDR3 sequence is CASSLPPGTLRHF. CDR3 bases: TGTGCCAGCAGCTTACCACCCGGGACACTCCGGCATTTT. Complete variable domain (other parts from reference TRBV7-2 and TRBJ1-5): GAGVSQSPSNKVTEKGKDVELRCDPISGHTALYWYRQSLGQGLEFLIYFQGNSAPDKSGLPSDRFSAERTGGSVSTLTIQRTQQEDSAVYLCASSLPPGTLRHFGDGTRLSIL.

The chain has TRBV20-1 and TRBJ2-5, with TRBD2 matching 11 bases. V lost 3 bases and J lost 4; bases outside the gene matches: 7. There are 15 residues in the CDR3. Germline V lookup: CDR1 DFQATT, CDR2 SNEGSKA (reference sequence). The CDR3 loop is CSASGLAGGGETQYF. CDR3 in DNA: TGCAGTGCTAGCGGGCTAGCGGGAGGAGGAGAGACCCAGTACTTC.

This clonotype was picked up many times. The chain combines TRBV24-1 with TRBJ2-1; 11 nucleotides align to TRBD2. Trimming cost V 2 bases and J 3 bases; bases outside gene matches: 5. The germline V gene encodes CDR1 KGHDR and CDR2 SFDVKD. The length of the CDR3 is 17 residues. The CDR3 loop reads CATSDYSGTSGYNEQFF. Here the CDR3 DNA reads TGTGCCACCAGTGATTACTCCGGGACTAGCGGCTACAATGAGCAGTTCTTC.

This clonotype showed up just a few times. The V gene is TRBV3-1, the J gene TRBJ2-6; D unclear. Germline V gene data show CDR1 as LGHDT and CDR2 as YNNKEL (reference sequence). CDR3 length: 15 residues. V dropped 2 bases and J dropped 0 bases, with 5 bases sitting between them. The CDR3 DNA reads TGTGCCAGCAGCCAATTACCCTCTGGGGCCAACGTCCTGACTTTC. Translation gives CASSQLPSGANVLTF. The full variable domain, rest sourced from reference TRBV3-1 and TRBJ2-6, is DTAVSQTPKYLVTQMGNDKSIKCEQNLGHDTMYWYKQDSKKFLKIMFSYNNKELIINETVPNRFSPKSPDKAHLNLHINSLELGDSAVYFCASSQLPSGANVLTFGAGSRLTVL.

The CDR3 protein is CASRGRQGENSPLHF. CDR3 in DNA: TGTGCCAGCAGAGGAAGACAGGGTGAAAATTCACCCCTCCACTTT. The chain links TRBV5-5 to TRBJ1-6, with 7 positions matching TRBD1. This CDR3 has 15 amino acids. V lost 5 bases and J lost 7; bases outside the gene matches: 9. The germline CDR1 and CDR2 sequences are SGHKS and YYEKEE (reference sequence).

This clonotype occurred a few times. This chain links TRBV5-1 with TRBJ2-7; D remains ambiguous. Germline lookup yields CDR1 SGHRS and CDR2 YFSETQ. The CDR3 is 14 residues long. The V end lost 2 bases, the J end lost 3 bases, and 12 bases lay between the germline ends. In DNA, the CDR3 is TGCGCCAGCAGCTTAAAGGGTCCCGTCTACGAGCAGTACTTC. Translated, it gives CASSLKGPVYEQYF.

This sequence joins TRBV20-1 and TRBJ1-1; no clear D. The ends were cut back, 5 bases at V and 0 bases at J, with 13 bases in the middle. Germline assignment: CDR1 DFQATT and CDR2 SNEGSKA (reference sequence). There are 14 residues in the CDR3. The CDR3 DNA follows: TGCAGTGCTCCTCCCCGCGCCCTGAACACTGAAGCTTTCTTT. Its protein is CSAPPRALNTEAFF.

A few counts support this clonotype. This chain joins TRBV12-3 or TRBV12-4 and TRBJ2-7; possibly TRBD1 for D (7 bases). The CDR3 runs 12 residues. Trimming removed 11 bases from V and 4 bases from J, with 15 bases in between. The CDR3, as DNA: TGTGCCTGCGGGGACAGCATATACGAGCAGTACTTC. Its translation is CACGDSIYEQYF.

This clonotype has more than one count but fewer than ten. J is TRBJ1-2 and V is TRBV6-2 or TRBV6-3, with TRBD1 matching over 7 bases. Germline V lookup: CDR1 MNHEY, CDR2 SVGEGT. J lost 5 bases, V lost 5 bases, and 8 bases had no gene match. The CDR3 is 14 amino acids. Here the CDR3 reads CASSATGAGYGYTF. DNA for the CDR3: TGTGCCAGCAGTGCTACAGGGGCGGGATATGGCTACACCTTC.

CDR3 coding DNA: TGCGCCAGCAGCCCCTCTAGCGGGAGTAAATACAATGAGCAGTTCTTC. Translated: CASSPSSGSKYNEQFF. J is TRBJ2-1 and V is TRBV5-1; TRBD2 matches 10 bases. Germline V CDR1 and CDR2: SGHRS, YFSETQ. The length of the CDR3 is 16 residues. Germline trimming cut 4 bases from V and 4 bases from J; bases unmatched to any gene: 8. The variable domain in full, completed from reference TRBV5-1 and TRBJ2-1, reads KAGVTQTPRYLIKTRGQQVTLSCSPISGHRSVSWYQQTPGQGLQFLFEYFSETQRNKGNFPGRFSGRQFSNSRSEMNVSTLELGDSALYLCASSPSSGSKYNEQFFGPGTRLTVL.

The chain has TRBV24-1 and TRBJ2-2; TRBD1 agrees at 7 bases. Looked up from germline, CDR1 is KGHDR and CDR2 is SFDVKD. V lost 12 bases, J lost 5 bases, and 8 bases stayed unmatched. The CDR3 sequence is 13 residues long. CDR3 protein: CASGTDHTGELFF. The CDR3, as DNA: TGTGCCTCCGGGACAGACCATACCGGGGAGCTGTTTTTT.

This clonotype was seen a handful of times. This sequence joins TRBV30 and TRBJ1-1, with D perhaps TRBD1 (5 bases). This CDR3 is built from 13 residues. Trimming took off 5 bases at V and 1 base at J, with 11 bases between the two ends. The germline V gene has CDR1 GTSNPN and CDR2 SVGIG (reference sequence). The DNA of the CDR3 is TGTGCCTGGCGGGGGGTCGGGAACACTGAAGCTTTCTTT. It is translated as CAWRGVGNTEAFF. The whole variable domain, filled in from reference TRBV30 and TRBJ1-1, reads SQTIHQWPATLVQPVGSPLSLECTVEGTSNPNLYWYRQAAGRGLQLLFYSVGIGQISSEVPQNLSASRPQDRQFILSSKKLLLSDSGFYLCAWRGVGNTEAFFGQGTRLTVV.

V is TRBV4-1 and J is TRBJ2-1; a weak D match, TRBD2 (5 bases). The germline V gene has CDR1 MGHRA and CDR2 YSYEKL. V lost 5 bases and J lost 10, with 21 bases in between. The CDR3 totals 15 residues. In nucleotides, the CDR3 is TGCGCCAGCAGCGAGACCGAGGGCCGGCCAGACGAGCAGTTCTTC. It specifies CASSETEGRPDEQFF.

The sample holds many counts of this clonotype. In DNA form, the CDR3 reads TGTGCCACCAAGGCAGGTTCCTTCAAAAACATTCAGTACTTC. It codes for CATKAGSFKNIQYF. V is TRBV15 and J is TRBJ2-4, with D unclear. Trimming pared 7 bases from V and 3 bases from J, leaving 13 bases between. CDR3 length: 14 residues. Germline CDR1 LNHNV, CDR2 YYDKDF (reference sequence).

In nucleotides, the CDR3 is TGCAGTGCTAGAAGTTACCGGAGCGGGAATAACGTCCTGACTTTC. It yields the protein CSARSYRSGNNVLTF. The V and J genes are TRBV20-1 and TRBJ2-6; TRBD2 matches 7 bases. CDR1 and CDR2 from the germline V gene are DFQATT and SNEGSKA (reference sequence). J was trimmed by 10 bases and V by 2 bases; bases with no gene match: 11. This CDR3 region has 15 residues.

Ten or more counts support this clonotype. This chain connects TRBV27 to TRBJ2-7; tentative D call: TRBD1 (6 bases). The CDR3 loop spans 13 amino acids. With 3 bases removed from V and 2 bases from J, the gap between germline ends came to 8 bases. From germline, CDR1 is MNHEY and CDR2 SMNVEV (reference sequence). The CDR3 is CASSFGQTYEQYF. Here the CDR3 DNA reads TGTGCCAGCAGTTTTGGACAGACCTACGAGCAGTACTTC.

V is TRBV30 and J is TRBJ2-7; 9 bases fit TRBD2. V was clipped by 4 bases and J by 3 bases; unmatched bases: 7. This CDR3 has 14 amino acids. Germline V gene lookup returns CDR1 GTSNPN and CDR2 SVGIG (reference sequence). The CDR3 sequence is CAWTIRTSVYEQYF. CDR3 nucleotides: TGTGCCTGGACGATCAGGACTAGCGTCTACGAGCAGTACTTC.

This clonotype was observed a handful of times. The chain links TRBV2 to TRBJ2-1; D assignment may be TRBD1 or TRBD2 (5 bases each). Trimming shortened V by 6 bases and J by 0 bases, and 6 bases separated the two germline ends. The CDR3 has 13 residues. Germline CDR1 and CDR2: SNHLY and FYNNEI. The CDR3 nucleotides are TGTGCCAGCAGCGGGGCCTCCTACAATGAGCAGTTCTTC. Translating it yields CASSGASYNEQFF.

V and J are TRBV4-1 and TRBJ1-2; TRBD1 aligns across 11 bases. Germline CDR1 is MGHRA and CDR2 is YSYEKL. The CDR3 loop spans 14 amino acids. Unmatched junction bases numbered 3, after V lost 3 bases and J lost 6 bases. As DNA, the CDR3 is TGCGCCAGCAGCCATCCGGGACAGGGGGATGGCTACACCTTC. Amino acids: CASSHPGQGDGYTF.